This T cell receptor (beta chain) appears in the sequencing data of a study of T-cell memory formation after mild COVID-19. Germline assignment: CDR1 LNHDA and CDR2 SQIVND (reference sequence). V lost 5 bases and J 2 bases, leaving 12 bases between the germline ends. CDR3 size: 14 residues. Broader study findings: Memory cells collected pre-infection included some clones that later responded, suggesting cross-reactive memory joined.

TCRdb fed the 5' RACE reads into MiXCR, producing one record per CDR3 protein. The sample lists roughly 190,000 distinct CDR3 sequences, 15% to 20% seen once, with roughly 2.4% in the top ten. Comments on this clonotype: Its antigen is currently unknown.

The sample was PBMCs or a T cell subset sorted from them (not recorded which). The V gene is TRBV19, the J gene TRBJ1-2; no firm D call. The receptor was derived from an adult woman who had mild COVID-19 (a few samples of this study predate the infection). Cell type and time point are not known. The CDR3 reads CASSPWTENYGYTF. CDR3 coding DNA: TGTGCCAGTAGTCCTTGGACCGAGAACTATGGCTACACCTTC.